A single sample is the source of the 25 T cell receptor beta chains below, sequenced in a study of identical twins. TCRdb independently ran MiXCR on the 5' RACE reads; one entry per CDR3 protein. The sample contains over 250,000 distinct CDR3 sequences, roughly 8.6% of which appear only once. The data also belong to a second study, concerning yellow fever vaccine responses in identical twins.

Sample: CD8+ T cells sorted from blood. Source of these receptors: a woman aged 18-29 years in good health.

This clonotype came up many times. The rearrangement links TRBV5-1 to TRBJ1-2, with a tentative D call TRBD1 (6 bases). CDR1 is SGHRS, CDR2 YFSETQ, per germline. The length of the CDR3 is 15 residues. V lost 3 bases, J lost 7 bases, and 19 bases lay in between. Here the CDR3 DNA reads TGCGCCAGCAGCTCAAACCAGGGGTTTCCGTCTGGCTACACCTTC. Its protein product is CASSSNQGFPSGYTF.

A few counts support this clonotype. The chain joins TRBV6-1 to TRBJ2-5; tentatively, D is TRBD1 or TRBD2 (6 bases each). Looked up from germline, CDR1 is MNHNS and CDR2 is SASEGT. There are 14 residues in the CDR3. V lost 7 bases and J lost 2, with 14 bases in between. The CDR3 sequence is CASNQGGNQETQYF. DNA for the CDR3: TGTGCCAGCAACCAAGGGGGGAATCAAGAGACCCAGTACTTC.

The chain is built from TRBV10-3 and TRBJ1-2; D unclear. Trimming stripped 6 bases from V and 5 bases from J, with 13 bases between. Germline V gene lookup returns CDR1 ENHRY and CDR2 SYGVKD. This CDR3 has 13 amino acids. CDR3 sequence (DNA): TGTGCCATCAGGTCCGGGAGGGAGTATGGCTACACCTTC. The encoded protein is CAIRSGREYGYTF.

This clonotype was found once. This may come from a read error, since a much larger clone is one base off. The chain links TRBV29-1 to TRBJ2-3; 7 bases are a match to TRBD1. CDR3 length equals 13 residues. J was trimmed by 2 bases and V by 8 bases; bases with no gene match: 7. Per the germline V gene, CDR1 is SQVTM and CDR2 is ANQGSEA. The CDR3 spells CSLQGPLTDTQYF. CDR3 nucleotides: TGCAGCTTACAGGGGCCTCTCACAGATACGCAGTATTTT.

This clonotype has ten or more counts. J is TRBJ1-1 and V is TRBV20-1, with D unclear. Germline CDR1 DFQATT, CDR2 SNEGSKA (reference sequence). V was cut by 4 bases and J by 4 bases, with 16 bases left in between. This CDR3 has 14 residues. In DNA form, the CDR3 reads TGCAGTGCTACACTAGGCGGTGGACCCACTGAAGCTTTCTTT. Translated: CSATLGGGPTEAFF.

The genes are TRBV7-9 and TRBJ2-7; no clear D gene. V dropped 4 bases and J dropped 0 bases, with 13 bases sitting between them. The CDR3 extends over 15 amino acids. The germline CDR1 and CDR2 sequences are SEHNR and FQNEAQ (reference sequence). CDR3 coding DNA: TGTGCCAGCAGCTCCCCGGTAGAGAGCTCCTACGAGCAGTACTTC. Translated, it gives CASSSPVESSYEQYF.

The V and J genes are TRBV5-6 and TRBJ1-1; tentatively, D is TRBD1 (5 bases). Germline values: CDR1 SGHDT, CDR2 YYEEEE. The CDR3 spans 17 residues. Trimming cost V 4 bases and J 0 bases, with 19 bases left between them. CDR3 residues: CASSPGWDGFMNTEAFF. CDR3 in DNA: TGTGCCAGCAGCCCCGGCTGGGACGGATTCATGAACACTGAAGCTTTCTTT.

This clonotype was recorded a few times. The chain recombines TRBV2 with TRBJ1-1; D remains ambiguous. Germline V lookup: CDR1 SNHLY, CDR2 FYNNEI. This CDR3 is 13 amino acids long. Trimming took 4 bases from V and 5 from J, leaving 11 bases between them. The CDR3 protein is CASSVWQRTEAFF. The CDR3 DNA reads TGTGCCAGCAGTGTATGGCAAAGAACTGAAGCTTTCTTT.

This clonotype appeared a few times. This sequence joins TRBV28 and TRBJ2-7; 8 bases align to TRBD2. This CDR3 has 18 residues. The J segment lost 0 bases and the V segment lost 2 bases, leaving 12 bases of the junction unmatched. The germline V gene encodes CDR1 MDHEN and CDR2 SYDVKM. The CDR3 loop reads CASSLPLSGGTYSYEQYF. As DNA, the CDR3 is TGTGCCAGCAGTTTACCCCTCTCGGGAGGGACCTACTCCTACGAGCAGTACTTC.

The gene calls are TRBV18 and TRBJ2-1, with D possibly matching TRBD1 (5 bases). The CDR3 length is 13 residues. Germline CDR1 KGHSH, CDR2 LQKENI. V was trimmed by 0 bases and J by 8 bases, leaving 8 bases between them. The CDR3 is CASSPPIGDEQFF. CDR3 nucleotide sequence: TGTGCCAGCTCACCACCGATAGGGGATGAGCAGTTCTTC.

The genes are TRBV28 and TRBJ2-1; D gene unclear. The CDR3 has 15 amino acids. The V gene lost 2 bases and the J gene lost 2 bases, with 10 bases spanning the gap. Per the germline V gene, CDR1 is MDHEN and CDR2 is SYDVKM. CDR3 loop: CASSLGLQAYNEQFF. The CDR3 DNA reads as TGTGCCAGCAGTTTAGGCCTTCAAGCCTACAATGAGCAGTTCTTC. Full variable domain (outside the CDR3, taken from reference TRBV28 and TRBJ2-1): DVKVTQSSRYLVKRTGEKVFLECVQDMDHENMFWYRQDPGLGLRLIYFSYDVKMKEKGDIPEGYSVSREKKERFSLILESASTNQTSMYLCASSLGLQAYNEQFFGPGTRLTVL.

This clonotype was seen only a few times. The rearrangement joins TRBV6-1 to TRBJ2-7, with TRBD1 identical over 7 bases. CDR1 MNHNS and CDR2 SASEGT come from the germline V gene. V trimming: 3 bases; J trimming: 1 base; junction bases outside the gene matches: 6. The CDR3 sequence is 15 residues long. The CDR3 spells CASSDWTGSSYEQYF. CDR3 nucleotides: TGTGCCAGCAGTGATTGGACAGGAAGTTCCTACGAGCAGTACTTC.

This chain links TRBV19 with TRBJ2-1, with no clear D. This CDR3 contains 15 residues. In germline, CDR1 is LNHDA, CDR2 SQIVND (reference sequence). Trimming took 6 bases from V and 0 from J, leaving 12 bases between them. The CDR3 DNA reads as TGTGCCAGTAGCACCGGAATTAGCTCCTACAATGAGCAGTTCTTC. Translating gives CASSTGISSYNEQFF.

On this clonotype: Germline and junction disagree at one end, which may indicate a read error. The chain uses TRBV7-7 and TRBJ2-5; unclear D gene. The CDR3 runs to 14 residues. Germline CDR1 SSHAT, CDR2 FNYEAQ (reference sequence). The CDR3 loop is CASSLGVSSETQYF. CDR3 DNA: TGTGCTAGCAGCTTAGGTGTCAGTAGCGAGACCCAGTACTTC. Looking up the rest from reference TRBV7-7 and TRBJ2-5 gives the full variable domain: GAGVSQSPRYKVTKRGQDVTLRCDPISSHATLYWYQQALGQGPEFLTYFNYEAQPDKSGLPSDRFSAERPEGSISTLTIQRTEQRDSAMYRCASSLGVSSETQYFGPGTRLLVL.

Only a few counts were recorded for this clonotype. The chain recombines TRBV18 with TRBJ1-2; maybe TRBD1 (6 bases). The V end lost 4 bases, the J end lost 10 bases, and 25 bases lay between the germline ends. CDR1 KGHSH and CDR2 LQKENI come from the germline V gene. CDR3 size: 16 residues. The CDR3 sequence: CASSHEGRGSLTDYTF. In DNA, the CDR3 is TGTGCCAGCTCACATGAGGGCAGGGGCTCCCTAACTGACTACACCTTC. The entire variable domain, with the rest obtained from reference TRBV18 and TRBJ1-2, is as follows: NAGVMQNPRHLVRRRGQEARLRCSPMKGHSHVYWYRQLPEEGLKFMVYLQKENIIDESGMPKERFSAEFPKEGPSILRIQQVVRGDSAAYFCASSHEGRGSLTDYTFGSGTRLTVV.

This clonotype was recorded at least ten times. V usage is TRBV20-1 and J usage is TRBJ2-7; 7 positions agree with TRBD2. The CDR3 consists of 13 residues. The V gene end was trimmed by 2 bases and the J gene end by 7 bases; junction bases not matched to a gene: 8. Germline V CDR1 and CDR2: DFQATT, SNEGSKA (reference sequence). The CDR3 region is CSARLRAGVEQYF. CDR3 DNA: TGCAGTGCTAGATTGAGGGCGGGAGTTGAGCAGTACTTC.

This clonotype was detected ten times or more. The chain recombines TRBV2 with TRBJ1-1; D perhaps matches TRBD1 (5 bases). V lost 10 bases to trimming and J lost 4 bases, with 16 bases between them. The CDR3 is 13 residues long. Looked up from germline, CDR1 is SNHLY and CDR2 is FYNNEI. CDR3 protein: CATPIWGTTEAFF. The CDR3 coding sequence is TGTGCCACCCCCATTTGGGGGACCACTGAAGCTTTCTTT.

This clonotype was detected once. V is TRBV23-1 and J is TRBJ2-1; D not certain. TRBV23-1 is an ORF, and what it does is uncertain. V lost 8 bases, J lost 8 bases, and 16 bases lay in between. The CDR3 sequence is 13 residues long. DNA of the CDR3: TGCGCCAGCTTCGAACGTTCCCTCTATGAGCAGTTCTTC. Residues: CASFERSLYEQFF.

The chain uses TRBV20-1 and TRBJ2-2, with 8 bases lining up with TRBD2. This CDR3 comprises 16 residues. Germline V gene data show CDR1 as DFQATT and CDR2 as SNEGSKA (reference sequence). The V and J ends lost 0 bases and 1 base, in that order; junction bases with no gene match: 4. The CDR3 nucleotides read TGCAGTGCTAGAGACGGACTAGCAGTGAACACCGGGGAGCTGTTTTTT. Translation: CSARDGLAVNTGELFF.

This clonotype was observed many times. This chain links TRBV29-1 with TRBJ1-2; D is possibly TRBD1 (6 bases). Trimming removed 4 bases at V and 3 bases at J, with 15 bases between. Germline V lookup: CDR1 SQVTM, CDR2 ANQGSEA. This CDR3 region has 14 residues. The CDR3 sequence: CSVGGGLWDYGYTF. The CDR3 DNA is TGCAGCGTTGGAGGGGGTCTGTGGGACTATGGCTACACCTTC. Looking up the rest from reference TRBV29-1 and TRBJ1-2 gives the full variable domain: SAVISQKPSRDICQRGTSLTIQCQVDSQVTMMFWYRQQPGQSLTLIATANQGSEATYESGFVIDKFPISRPNLTFSTLTVSNMSPEDSSIYLCSVGGGLWDYGYTFGSGTRLTVV.

This clonotype turned up a few times. This rearrangement joins TRBV7-6 to TRBJ1-1; TRBD1 might be the D (6 bases). Germline V gene data show CDR1 as SGHVS and CDR2 as FNYEAQ. This CDR3 contains 13 residues. The V and J ends lost 5 bases and 8 bases respectively, with 15 bases between them. CDR3: CASSRSGATEAFF. The CDR3 nucleotides are TGTGCCAGCAGCAGATCAGGGGCAACGGAAGCTTTCTTT.

This clonotype occurred a few times. V usage is TRBV6-1 and J usage is TRBJ1-5; D gene ambiguous. The germline V gene encodes CDR1 MNHNS and CDR2 SASEGT. The ends were cut back, 2 bases at V and 0 bases at J, with 8 bases in the middle. This CDR3 comprises 15 residues. This CDR3 reads CASSEREFSNQPQHF. The CDR3 bases are TGTGCCAGCAGTGAACGGGAGTTTAGCAATCAGCCCCAGCATTTT.

This clonotype was picked up many times. This rearrangement joins TRBV6-2 or TRBV6-3 to TRBJ2-7, with unresolved D. V lost 10 bases and J lost 4, with 11 bases in between. The CDR3 extends over 11 amino acids. CDR1 and CDR2 from the germline V gene are MNHEY and SVGEGT. CDR3 bases: TGTGCCACCCTGACCGGTTACGAGCAGTACTTC. This sequence encodes CATLTGYEQYF.

The CDR3 reads CSVHGTGNMNTEAFF. CDR3 coding DNA: TGCAGCGTCCACGGGACAGGGAACATGAACACTGAAGCTTTCTTT. The J gene is TRBJ1-1, the V gene TRBV29-1; 9 bases fit TRBD1. The V gene end was trimmed by 6 bases and the J gene end by 0 bases; junction bases not matched to a gene: 8. CDR3 size: 15 residues. CDR1 is SQVTM, CDR2 ANQGSEA, per germline.

This clonotype was observed a few times. The V gene is TRBV15, the J gene TRBJ2-1, with D maybe TRBD2 (6 bases). Germline V gene sequence: CDR1 LNHNV, CDR2 YYDKDF (reference sequence). Trimming took off 1 base at V and 9 bases at J, with 13 bases between the two ends. The CDR3 runs 14 residues. CDR3 DNA: TGTGCCACCAGCAGAGCGGAGGGTATCGGTGAGCAGTTCTTC. This gives the protein CATSRAEGIGEQFF. The full variable domain, with the rest looked up from reference TRBV15 and TRBJ2-1, is DAMVIQNPRYQVTQFGKPVTLSCSQTLNHNVMYWYQQKSSQAPKLLFHYYDKDFNNEADTPDNFQSRRPNTSFCFLDIRSPGLGDTAMYLCATSRAEGIGEQFFGPGTRLTVL.